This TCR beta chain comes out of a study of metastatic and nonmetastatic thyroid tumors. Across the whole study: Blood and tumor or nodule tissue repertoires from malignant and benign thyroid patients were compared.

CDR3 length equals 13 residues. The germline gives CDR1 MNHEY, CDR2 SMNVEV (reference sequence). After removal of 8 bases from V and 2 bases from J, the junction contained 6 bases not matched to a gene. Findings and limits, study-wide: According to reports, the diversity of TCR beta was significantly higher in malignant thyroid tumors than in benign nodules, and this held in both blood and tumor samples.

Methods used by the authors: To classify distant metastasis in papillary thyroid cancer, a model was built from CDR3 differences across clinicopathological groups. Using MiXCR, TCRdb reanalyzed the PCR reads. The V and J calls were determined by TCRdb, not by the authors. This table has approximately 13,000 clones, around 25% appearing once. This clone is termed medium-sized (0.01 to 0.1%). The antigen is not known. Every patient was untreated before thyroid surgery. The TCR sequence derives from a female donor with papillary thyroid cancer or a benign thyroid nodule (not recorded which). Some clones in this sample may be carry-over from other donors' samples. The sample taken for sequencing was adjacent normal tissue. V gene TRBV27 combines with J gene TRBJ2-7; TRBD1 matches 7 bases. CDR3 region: CASAGTATYEQYF. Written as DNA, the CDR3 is TGTGCCAGCGCCGGGACAGCTACCTACGAGCAGTACTTC.